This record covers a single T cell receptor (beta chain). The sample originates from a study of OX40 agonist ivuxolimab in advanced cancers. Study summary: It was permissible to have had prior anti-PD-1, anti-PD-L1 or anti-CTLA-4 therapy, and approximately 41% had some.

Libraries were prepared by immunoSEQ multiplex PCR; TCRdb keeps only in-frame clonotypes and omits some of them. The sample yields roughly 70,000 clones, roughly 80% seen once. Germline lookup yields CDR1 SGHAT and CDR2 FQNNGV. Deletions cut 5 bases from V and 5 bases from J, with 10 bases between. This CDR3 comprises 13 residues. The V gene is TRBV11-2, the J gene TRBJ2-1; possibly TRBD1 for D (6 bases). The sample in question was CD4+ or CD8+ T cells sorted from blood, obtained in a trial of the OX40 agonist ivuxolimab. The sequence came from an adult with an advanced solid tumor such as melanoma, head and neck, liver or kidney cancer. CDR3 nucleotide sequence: TGTGCCAGCAGCACGGACAGAAACAATGAGCAGTTCTTC. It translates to CASSTDRNNEQFF.